Given below is one T cell receptor beta chain in context. The antigen is undetermined. Assay used: immunoSEQ multiplex PCR; TCRdb lists only in-frame clones, some missing. The sample lists about 330,000 clones, over 75% occurring once. This entry is derived from a study of shared clonotypes between healthy human individuals. Study-level background: Plates per donor: three CD4 naive, three CD4 memory, two CD8 naive, one CD8 memory. Points from the study as a whole: In several donors, about 5% of naive CD4 clonotypes appeared in common. When compared with the clonotypes that were shared by all four sorted-subset donors, the non-shared clonotypes turned out to have lower generation probabilities. Represented diversity, genetic and exposure-history alike, was limited by few donors.

Sequenced: memory CD8+ T cells sorted from blood. This sample's subset: CD45RO+ cells pooled with CCR7-negative TemRA cells. This receptor was taken from a young man in good health.

In DNA form, the CDR3 reads TGCGCCAGCAGTGAAACAGGGTACACCGGGGAGCTGTTTTTT. Its translation is CASSETGYTGELFF. J is TRBJ2-2 and V is TRBV10-1, with D maybe TRBD1 (6 bases). The V end lost 3 bases, the J end lost 3 bases, and 8 bases lay between the germline ends. CDR1 and CDR2 from the germline V gene are WNHNN and SYGVQD (reference sequence). The CDR3 spans 14 residues.